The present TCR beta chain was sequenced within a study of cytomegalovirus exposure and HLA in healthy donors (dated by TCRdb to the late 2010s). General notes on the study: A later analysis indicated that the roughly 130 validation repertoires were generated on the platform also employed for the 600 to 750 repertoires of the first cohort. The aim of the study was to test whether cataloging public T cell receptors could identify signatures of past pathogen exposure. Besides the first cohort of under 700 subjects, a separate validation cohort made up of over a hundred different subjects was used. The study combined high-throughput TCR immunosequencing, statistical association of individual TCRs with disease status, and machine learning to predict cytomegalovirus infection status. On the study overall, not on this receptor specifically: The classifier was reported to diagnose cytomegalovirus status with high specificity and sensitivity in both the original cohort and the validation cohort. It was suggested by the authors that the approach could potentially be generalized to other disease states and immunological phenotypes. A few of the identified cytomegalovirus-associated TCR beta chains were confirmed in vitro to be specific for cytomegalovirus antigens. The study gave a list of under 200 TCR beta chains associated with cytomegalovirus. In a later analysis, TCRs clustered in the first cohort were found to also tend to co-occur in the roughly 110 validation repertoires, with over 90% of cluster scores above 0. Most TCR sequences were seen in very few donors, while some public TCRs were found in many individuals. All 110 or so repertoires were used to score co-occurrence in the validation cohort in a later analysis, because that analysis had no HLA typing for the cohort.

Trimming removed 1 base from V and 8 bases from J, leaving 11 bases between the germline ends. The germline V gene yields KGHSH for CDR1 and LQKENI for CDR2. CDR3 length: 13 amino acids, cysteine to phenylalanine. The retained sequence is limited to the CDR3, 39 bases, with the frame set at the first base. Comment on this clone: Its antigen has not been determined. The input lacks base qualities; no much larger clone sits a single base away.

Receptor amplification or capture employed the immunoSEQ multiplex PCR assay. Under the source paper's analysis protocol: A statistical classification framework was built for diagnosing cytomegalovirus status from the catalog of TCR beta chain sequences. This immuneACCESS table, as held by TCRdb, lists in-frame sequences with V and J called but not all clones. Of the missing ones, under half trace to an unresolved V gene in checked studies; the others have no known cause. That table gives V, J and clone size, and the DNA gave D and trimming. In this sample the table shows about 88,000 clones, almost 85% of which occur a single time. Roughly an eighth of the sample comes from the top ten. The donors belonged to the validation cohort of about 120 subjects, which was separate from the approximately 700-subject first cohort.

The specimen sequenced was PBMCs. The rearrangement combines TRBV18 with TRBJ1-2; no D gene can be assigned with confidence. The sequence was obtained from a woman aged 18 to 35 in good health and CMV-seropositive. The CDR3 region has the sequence CASSPRQADGYTF. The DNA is TGTGCCAGCTCACCACGCCAAGCGGACGGCTACACCTTC.